This T cell receptor beta chain stems from a study of blood T cells in healthy people across ages. Background on the study: About one barcoded TCR beta cDNA was captured per two T cells.

Together with a sample-barcoded 5' primer, a J-beta primer mix was included in a second PCR lasting about 6 to 11 cycles. TCRdb redid the calling of the 5' RACE reads with MiXCR, one entry per CDR3 protein. The sample consists of approximately 320,000 distinct CDR3 sequences, 25% to 30% of them appearing once. Individuals who donated were healthy Caucasians from Russia aged roughly 6 to 95. RNA extraction gave at least 5 micrograms of total RNA per sample. This clonotype has more than one count but fewer than ten. This receptor was obtained from a woman aged 65 to 85 in good health. The source material was blood.

This chain's CDR3 is CSARVPRGNNEQFF. In nucleotides, the CDR3 is TGCAGTGCTAGAGTCCCAAGGGGAAACAATGAGCAGTTCTTC. The J gene is TRBJ2-5, the V gene TRBV20-1; D perhaps matches TRBD1 (5 bases). The DNA end is more similar to TRBJ2-1, so the J call may be wrong. The CDR3 length is 14 residues. Germline V gene lookup returns CDR1 DFQATT and CDR2 SNEGSKA (reference sequence).